Each of the 30 T cell receptor beta chains below was sequenced from the same sample in a study of brain T cells in children with intractable seizures. TCRdb's copy holds only in-frame clones and misses some; the assay was immunoSEQ multiplex PCR. The data contain tens of thousands of clones, approximately 94% of them singletons. Sequenced here: peripheral blood, sampled at surgery. The receptor source for this set is a boy in the first two years of life with tuberous sclerosis and intractable seizures.

This clone came up a few times. This sequence joins TRBV6-5 and TRBJ1-5; 8 bases fit TRBD1. V lost 0 bases, J lost 4 bases, and 2 bases stayed unmatched. CDR1 MNHEY and CDR2 SVGAGI come from the germline V gene. The CDR3 has 15 residues. The CDR3 DNA reads as TGTGCCAGCAGTTACTCGAGACAGGGGAATCAGCCCCAGCATTTT. This codes for CASSYSRQGNQPQHF.

Turning to this clone: A read error may account for a junction end that differs from germline. The V and J genes are TRBV7-8 and TRBJ2-2; D might be TRBD1 (7 bases). CDR3 length equals 17 residues. The germline V gene has CDR1 SGHVS and CDR2 FQNEAQ. CDR3 DNA sequence: TGTGCCCGCAGCTTTGTAGGGGGCGGGGTAAACACCGGGGAGCTGTTTTTT. Translated: CARSFVGGGVNTGELFF.

The CDR3 DNA follows: TGTGCCAGCAGTTACAGTCTAAGGGGATCGGGAAACACCATATATTTT. This codes for CASSYSLRGSGNTIYF. The J gene is TRBJ1-3, the V gene TRBV27; a weak D match, TRBD1 (5 bases). Germline V lookup: CDR1 MNHEY, CDR2 SMNVEV (reference sequence). Trimming pared 4 bases from V and 4 bases from J, leaving 17 bases between. The CDR3 has 16 amino acids.

The V and J genes are TRBV2 and TRBJ1-1, with no clear D. The CDR3 has 10 residues. Germline lookup yields CDR1 SNHLY and CDR2 FYNNEI. The V gene lost 7 bases and the J gene lost 7 bases, with 7 bases spanning the gap. CDR3 loop: CASTGLEAFF. CDR3 nucleotides: TGTGCCAGCACCGGGCTTGAAGCTTTCTTT.

V usage is TRBV7-9 and J usage is TRBJ2-7; TRBD1 matches at 9 bases. Trimming cost V 2 bases and J 7 bases; bases outside gene matches: 12. There are 16 residues in the CDR3. Germline V gene sequence: CDR1 SEHNR, CDR2 FQNEAQ (reference sequence). This chain's CDR3 is CASSLPDRGLVGEQYF. CDR3 DNA sequence: TGTGCCAGCAGCTTACCTGACAGGGGGTTGGTGGGAGAGCAGTACTTC.

This clone was seen more than once but under ten times. The chain has TRBV24-1 and TRBJ2-2; D unresolved. V was clipped by 9 bases and J by 3 bases, with 13 bases between them. The length of the CDR3 is 14 residues. Germline CDR1 and CDR2: KGHDR and SFDVKD. The CDR3 DNA follows: TGTGCCACCGCAGGCAGTACATACACCGGGGAGCTGTTTTTT. Protein: CATAGSTYTGELFF.

The count of this clone is one. The chain joins TRBV5-6 to TRBJ1-2; TRBD1 aligns across 8 bases. Germline CDR1 SGHDT, CDR2 YYEEEE. The CDR3 is made up of 18 amino acids. The junction had 20 bases not matched to a gene; V was cut back by 4 bases and J by 6 bases. The CDR3 coding sequence is TGTGCCAGCAGCCGGATCCGGGACAGGATTTTTTGGGGGGATGGCTACACCTTC. This codes for CASSRIRDRIFWGDGYTF.

This chain connects TRBV7-9 to TRBJ1-5, with 8 positions matching TRBD1. The V gene's germline CDR1 is SEHNR and CDR2 FQNEAQ (reference sequence). The V segment lost 5 bases and the J segment 7 bases; nucleotides outside the gene matches: 7. The CDR3 covers 14 residues. The CDR3 bases are TGTGCCAGCAGCCGGACAGGGCCTAACCAGCCCCAGCATTTT. This encodes CASSRTGPNQPQHF.

The gene calls are TRBV5-1 and TRBJ2-1, with TRBD1 identical over 9 bases. CDR3 length equals 14 residues. Germline CDR1 SGHRS, CDR2 YFSETQ. Germline trimming cut 6 bases from V and 5 bases from J; bases unmatched to any gene: 6. The CDR3 loop is CASIGTGLDNEQFF. For the CDR3, the DNA is TGCGCCAGCATAGGGACAGGGTTAGACAATGAGCAGTTCTTC.

The chain is built from TRBV27 and TRBJ2-7; 11 bases are shared with TRBD2. The V gene's germline CDR1 is MNHEY and CDR2 SMNVEV (reference sequence). Trimming at V came to 5 bases and at J to 5 bases, leaving 11 bases not matched to a gene. The CDR3 is 16 amino acids. In nucleotides, the CDR3 is TGTGCCAGCAGTCCTTGGACTAGCGGGCTGATCAACGAGCAGTACTTC. Translating gives CASSPWTSGLINEQYF.

The chain links TRBV4-2 to TRBJ2-1; tentative D call: TRBD2 (6 bases). The CDR3 runs to 16 residues. Germline V gene lookup returns CDR1 LGHNA and CDR2 YNFKEQ. Trimming cost V 1 base and J 4 bases, with 14 bases left between them. The CDR3 DNA follows: TGTGCCAGCAGCCAAGGAGCCGGGACTCGGTACAATGAGCAGTTCTTC. As protein: CASSQGAGTRYNEQFF.

The chain recombines TRBV19 with TRBJ2-1; weak D call: TRBD2 (5 bases). CDR3 length: 14 amino acids. Germline CDR1 and CDR2: LNHDA and SQIVND (reference sequence). Trimming removed 5 bases from V and 9 bases from J, with 17 bases in between. The CDR3: CASSFGGRPTEQFF. DNA of the CDR3: TGTGCCAGTAGTTTCGGCGGGCGCCCCACTGAGCAGTTCTTC.

V is TRBV12-3 or TRBV12-4 and J is TRBJ1-2; D ambiguous. The CDR3 covers 13 residues. Trimming pared 8 bases from V and 8 bases from J, leaving 18 bases between. The CDR3 DNA reads as TGTGCCAGCGATGCGCCCGGACTAGGAGGCTACACCTTC. Translated: CASDAPGLGGYTF.

The V call is TRBV15, the J call TRBJ2-6; no clear D. CDR3 length: 15 residues. Germline V gene lookup returns CDR1 LNHNV and CDR2 YYDKDF (reference sequence). The ends were cut back, 0 bases at V and 0 bases at J, with 3 bases in the middle. The CDR3 nucleotides read TGTGCCACCAGCAGAGACAACTCTGGGGCCAACGTCCTGACTTTC. Translating it yields CATSRDNSGANVLTF.

The V gene is TRBV9, the J gene TRBJ1-5, with TRBD1 identical over 8 bases. V dropped 3 bases and J dropped 11; count of bases not matched to a gene: 7. Germline V gene data show CDR1 as SGDLS and CDR2 as YYNGEE. The CDR3 runs to 13 residues. CDR3 nucleotides: TGTGCCAGCAGCGCCGAGGACAGGGATGCCCAGCATTTT. Protein sequence: CASSAEDRDAQHF.

The chain couples TRBV6-5 to TRBJ2-5, with D perhaps TRBD1 (6 bases). Germline assignment: CDR1 MNHEY and CDR2 SVGAGI. The CDR3 is 13 amino acids. V was cut by 7 bases and J by 3 bases, with 12 bases left in between. The CDR3 is CASTKPGEETQYF. DNA for the CDR3: TGTGCCAGCACCAAGCCAGGGGAAGAGACCCAGTACTTC.

The chain combines TRBV6-5 with TRBJ1-5; D call uncertain. Trimming removed 6 bases at V and 7 bases at J, with 13 bases between. The CDR3 loop spans 13 amino acids. The germline V gene encodes CDR1 MNHEY and CDR2 SVGAGI. The CDR3 region has the DNA TGTGCCAGCAGCATCTTGCGGTACCAGCCCCAGCATTTT. Its translation: CASSILRYQPQHF.

This chain joins TRBV27 and TRBJ2-7; D is tentatively TRBD1 or TRBD2 (5 bases each). The CDR3 is made up of 18 amino acids. The V gene's germline CDR1 is MNHEY and CDR2 SMNVEV (reference sequence). V gave up 0 bases and J gave up 2 bases, with 20 bases separating them. The CDR3 region is CASSLSSGAGLPAYEQYF. CDR3 sequence (DNA): TGTGCCAGCAGTTTATCATCCGGGGCTGGTCTACCCGCCTACGAGCAGTACTTC.

The chain employs TRBV12-3 or TRBV12-4 and TRBJ1-2; D uncertain. The CDR3 spans 10 residues. Trimming removed 6 bases from V and 14 bases from J, with 13 bases in between. The DNA for the CDR3 is TGTGCCAGCAGCAGGAGGGATATTACCTTC. Residues: CASSRRDITF.

This clone appeared a few times. This sequence joins TRBV4-2 and TRBJ1-6; D not certain. Germline V lookup: CDR1 LGHNA, CDR2 YNFKEQ. V was shortened by 6 bases and J by 0 bases, with 12 bases between the two germline ends. There are 16 residues in the CDR3. The CDR3 nucleotides read TGTGCCAGCAGGTTCGGAGGGAGCTCCTATAATTCACCCCTCCACTTT. This gives the protein CASRFGGSSYNSPLHF.

The chain carries TRBV6-1 and TRBJ2-7; D unresolved. CDR1 and CDR2 from the germline V gene are MNHNS and SASEGT. The CDR3 has 13 amino acids. Trimming stripped 2 bases from V and 5 bases from J, with 10 bases between. In DNA, the CDR3 is TGTGCCAGCAGTGAACAGGAAGTCCACGAGCAGTACTTC. Translated, it gives CASSEQEVHEQYF.

V usage is TRBV6-5 and J usage is TRBJ1-2, with 7 bases aligning to TRBD1. V gave up 4 bases and J gave up 8 bases; unmatched junction bases: 4. The CDR3 is 12 residues long. Germline V lookup: CDR1 MNHEY, CDR2 SVGAGI. The CDR3: CASSFTGVGYTF. DNA of the CDR3: TGTGCCAGCAGTTTTACAGGGGTCGGCTACACCTTC.

This sequence joins TRBV7-3 and TRBJ2-5; 7 bases map to TRBD2. CDR1 and CDR2 from the germline V gene are SGHTA and FQGTGA. The CDR3 loop spans 13 amino acids. J gave up 9 bases and V 4 bases, and 8 bases lay outside the gene matches. CDR3 DNA sequence: TGTGCCAGCAGCTGGGACTACCTGAGTCCCCAGTACTTC. Protein product: CASSWDYLSPQYF.

The chain carries TRBV28 and TRBJ2-3; possibly TRBD2 for D (5 bases). Looked up from germline, CDR1 is MDHEN and CDR2 is SYDVKM. The length of the CDR3 is 14 residues. V shed 8 bases and J shed 0 bases, with 12 bases lying between them. The CDR3 protein is CASWRGRSTDTQYF. Here the CDR3 DNA reads TGTGCCAGCTGGAGAGGGAGAAGCACAGATACGCAGTATTTT.

Here the CDR3 DNA reads TGTGCCAGCAGCTTAGCGCTCGGCGGCGGGGAGCTGTTTTTT. This codes for CASSLALGGGELFF. The rearrangement joins TRBV7-9 to TRBJ2-2, with D unresolved. The V gene's germline CDR1 is SEHNR and CDR2 FQNEAQ (reference sequence). With 0 bases removed from V and 7 bases from J, the gap between germline ends came to 9 bases. This CDR3 has 14 amino acids. Full variable domain (rest looked up from reference TRBV7-9 and TRBJ2-2): DTGVSQNPRHKITKRGQNVTFRCDPISEHNRLYWYRQTLGQGPEFLTYFQNEAQLEKSRLLSDRFSAERPKGSFSTLEIQRTEQGDSAMYLCASSLALGGGELFFGEGSRLTVL.

J is TRBJ1-1 and V is TRBV28; 11 bases line up with TRBD1. The CDR3 sequence is 14 residues long. Germline lookup yields CDR1 MDHEN and CDR2 SYDVKM. The V segment lost 4 bases and the J segment 2 bases; nucleotides outside the gene matches: 0. The CDR3 loop is CASSWTGGNTEAFF. CDR3 DNA: TGTGCCAGCAGTTGGACAGGGGGCAACACTGAAGCTTTCTTT. The full variable domain, completed using reference TRBV28 and TRBJ1-1, is DVKVTQSSRYLVKRTGEKVFLECVQDMDHENMFWYRQDPGLGLRLIYFSYDVKMKEKGDIPEGYSVSREKKERFSLILESASTNQTSMYLCASSWTGGNTEAFFGQGTRLTVV.

The chain carries TRBV5-5 and TRBJ2-1, with 7 positions matching TRBD2. CDR3 length: 16 amino acids. Germline V gene sequence: CDR1 SGHKS, CDR2 YYEKEE (reference sequence). V lost 0 bases and J lost 3; bases outside the gene matches: 6. This chain's CDR3 is CASSLVASGGYNEQFF. Here the CDR3 DNA reads TGTGCCAGCAGCTTGGTCGCTAGCGGCGGCTACAATGAGCAGTTCTTC. The full variable domain, in which reference TRBV5-5 and TRBJ2-1 provide the parts outside the CDR3, is DAGVTQSPTHLIKTRGQQVTLRCSPISGHKSVSWYQQVLGQGPQFIFQYYEKEERGRGNFPDRFSARQFPNYSSELNVNALLLGDSALYLCASSLVASGGYNEQFFGPGTRLTVL.

This clone was recorded only once. This chain joins TRBV3-1 (or the pseudogene TRBV3-2) and TRBJ2-3; TRBD1 might be the D (6 bases). Deletions cut 5 bases from V and 2 bases from J, with 17 bases between. This CDR3 is 16 amino acids long. From germline, CDR1 is LGHDT and CDR2 YNNKEL (reference sequence). CDR3 amino acids: CASSGTPIDSTDTQYF. The CDR3 nucleotides read TGTGCCAGCAGCGGGACACCTATAGACTCCACAGATACGCAGTATTTT.

CDR3 DNA sequence: TGTGCCAGCAGCACCACGGTTAGCTCCTACAATGAGCAGTTCTTC. Translation gives CASSTTVSSYNEQFF. The chain couples TRBV21-1 to TRBJ2-1; TRBD2, the table's D call, was not compared with the DNA. TRBV21-1 is termed a pseudogene. The CDR3 length is 15 residues.

CDR3 in DNA: TGTGCCAGCAGCCCCACGGCACAGACCCTTGGAAACACCATATATTTT. It specifies CASSPTAQTLGNTIYF. This sequence joins TRBV7-6 and TRBJ1-3; D gene unclear. The ends were cut back, 5 bases at V and 3 bases at J, with 17 bases in the middle. The CDR3 is 16 residues long. Germline V gene sequence: CDR1 SGHVS, CDR2 FNYEAQ.